The 13 T cell receptor beta chains below come from one sample, sequenced in a study of shared clonotypes between healthy human individuals. Libraries were prepared by immunoSEQ multiplex PCR; TCRdb keeps only in-frame clonotypes and omits some of them. The sample has roughly 1.4 million clones; around 98.5% are singletons. Sequencing used naive CD4+ T cells sorted from blood. Subset denoted: CD45RA+ positively selected. Source of these receptors: a man aged 25-40 years in good health.

The chain links TRBV5-1 to TRBJ1-4; 8 bases match TRBD1. Losses at the gene ends were 4 bases for V and 8 bases for J; bases not matched to a gene: 10. CDR1 is SGHRS and CDR2 is YFSETQ in the germline V gene. The CDR3 is 15 amino acids. CDR3 loop: CASSGGGTGEEKLFF. As DNA, the CDR3 is TGCGCCAGCAGCGGGGGAGGGACAGGCGAGGAAAAACTGTTTTTT.

The DNA for the CDR3 is TGTGCCAGCAGCATGACTAGCGGGACTTCCGAGCAGTACTTC. It yields the protein CASSMTSGTSEQYF. The chain uses TRBV5-6 and TRBJ2-7, with 11 bases lining up with TRBD2. The length of the CDR3 is 14 residues. Germline V gene lookup returns CDR1 SGHDT and CDR2 YYEEEE. V shed 4 bases and J 6 bases; nucleotides not matched to a gene: 6.

The J gene is TRBJ1-5, the V gene TRBV6-6; the D is unclear. Germline V gene lookup returns CDR1 MNHNY and CDR2 SVGAGI (reference sequence). V was clipped by 7 bases and J by 5 bases, with 18 bases between them. CDR3 size: 15 residues. CDR3 residues: CASKSLSSTDQPQHF. CDR3 sequence (DNA): TGTGCCAGCAAATCTCTTTCCAGTACAGATCAGCCCCAGCATTTT.

This rearrangement joins TRBV7-9 to TRBJ1-5; the match to TRBD1 covers 8 bases. V lost 1 base to trimming and J lost 7 bases; unmatched junction nucleotides: 6. Per the germline V gene, CDR1 is SEHNR and CDR2 is FQNEAQ (reference sequence). The CDR3 extends over 15 amino acids. Written as DNA, the CDR3 is TGTGCCAGCAGCTTAGGCTCAGGGGGCCGACAGCCCCAGCATTTT. This translates into CASSLGSGGRQPQHF.

The gene calls are TRBV7-2 and TRBJ2-1, with 8 positions matching TRBD2. This CDR3 spans 16 amino acids. The germline CDR1 and CDR2 sequences are SGHTA and FQGNSA. V shed 1 base, J shed 8 bases, and the junction held 10 bases outside the gene matches. CDR3 sequence reads: CASSLVGSGSKHEQFF. CDR3 sequence (DNA): TGTGCCAGCAGCTTAGTTGGGAGCGGGAGTAAGCATGAGCAGTTCTTC.

V gene TRBV25-1 combines with J gene TRBJ1-2; D gene ambiguous. The CDR3 has 13 amino acids. Germline CDR1 reads MGHDK; CDR2 reads SYGVNS. The V and J ends lost 3 bases and 8 bases respectively, with 13 bases between them. In DNA, the CDR3 is TGTGCCAGCAGTGAGCCGGGGAGGGCGGGCTACACCTTC. Translated, it gives CASSEPGRAGYTF.

This chain uses TRBV6-5 with TRBJ2-2; D is possibly TRBD2 (6 bases). CDR1 and CDR2 (germline): MNHEY, SVGAGI. The CDR3 is 15 residues long. Trimming removed 5 bases from V and 4 bases from J, with 14 bases in between. The CDR3 region has the DNA TGTGCCAGCAGTCAGTTGGGCGGGACCACCGGGGAGCTGTTTTTT. Translating gives CASSQLGGTTGELFF.

The chain employs TRBV19 and TRBJ2-6; 7 nucleotides line up with TRBD2. Germline CDR1 reads LNHDA; CDR2 reads SQIVND (reference sequence). Germline trimming cut 6 bases from V and 4 bases from J; bases unmatched to any gene: 6. The CDR3 sequence is 15 residues long. The DNA of the CDR3 is TGTGCCAGTAGCCCGGGGGGTGCAGGGGCCAACGTCCTGACTTTC. Translated, it gives CASSPGGAGANVLTF.

This chain links TRBV11-2 with TRBJ1-5; D remains ambiguous. Trimming removed 0 bases at V and 5 bases at J, with 5 bases between. The V gene's germline CDR1 is SGHAT and CDR2 FQNNGV. This CDR3 is 13 amino acids long. The chain's CDR3 is CASSLEVDQPQHF. In DNA form, the CDR3 reads TGTGCCAGCAGCTTAGAGGTCGATCAGCCCCAGCATTTT. Full variable domain (missing parts from reference TRBV11-2 and TRBJ1-5): EAGVAQSPRYKIIEKRQSVAFWCNPISGHATLYWYQQILGQGPKLLIQFQNNGVVDDSQLPKDRFSAERLKGVDSTLKIQPAKLEDSAVYLCASSLEVDQPQHFGDGTRLSIL.

The rearrangement uses TRBV7-2 and TRBJ2-7, with 7 bases lining up with TRBD1. This CDR3 has 13 residues. Losses at the gene ends were 5 bases for V and 3 bases for J; bases not matched to a gene: 4. CDR1 is SGHTA, CDR2 FQGNSA, per germline. Written as DNA, the CDR3 is TGTGCCAGCAGCACGCGACAGGGCTACGAGCAGTACTTC. It yields the protein CASSTRQGYEQYF. The variable domain in full, with the rest retrieved from reference TRBV7-2 and TRBJ2-7, is GAGVSQSPSNKVTEKGKDVELRCDPISGHTALYWYRQSLGQGLEFLIYFQGNSAPDKSGLPSDRFSAERTGGSVSTLTIQRTQQEDSAVYLCASSTRQGYEQYFGPGTRLTVT.

The rearrangement uses TRBV25-1 and TRBJ2-5; 13 bases agree with TRBD2. V lost 5 bases, J lost 3 bases, and 9 bases stayed unmatched. Germline CDR1 reads MGHDK; CDR2 reads SYGVNS. This CDR3 is built from 17 residues. CDR3 in amino acids: CASSLPRGLAGEETQYF. CDR3 in DNA: TGTGCCAGCAGTCTTCCAAGAGGACTAGCGGGAGAAGAGACCCAGTACTTC.

This clone showed up just once. The DNA of the CDR3 is TGTGCCAGCAGCTGGGGATATGGCTACACCTTC. This translates into CASSWGYGYTF. The gene calls are TRBV5-5 and TRBJ1-2, with D uncertain. Germline V gene lookup returns CDR1 SGHKS and CDR2 YYEKEE (reference sequence). The CDR3 length is 11 residues. V shed 3 bases and J shed 5 bases, with 5 bases lying between them.

This chain links TRBV6-6 with TRBJ2-7; 8 bases align to TRBD1. The CDR3 length is 13 residues. Germline V lookup: CDR1 MNHNY, CDR2 SVGAGI (reference sequence). Trimming removed 7 bases from V and 3 bases from J; junction bases left unmatched: 5. CDR3 nucleotides: TGTGCCAGCACCCGGACAGGGAGCTACGAGCAGTACTTC. It translates to CASTRTGSYEQYF.